Listed below are T cell receptor beta chains from one sample, sequenced in a study of T cell changes during pregnancy in multiple sclerosis. Profiling relied on immunoSEQ multiplex PCR, and the TCRdb table lists in-frame clones only, not all of them. The table records tens of thousands of clones, 80% to 95% of them present only once. The starting material was peripheral blood, obtained in the first trimester of pregnancy. The receptors come from a female donor with multiple sclerosis, enrolled in a pregnancy study. Each CDR3 is given with its conserved first and last residue. Each record gives: V gene, J gene, CDR3 protein.

v_gene: TRBV13
j_gene: TRBJ2-2
CDR3aa: CATGGNTGELFF

v_gene: TRBV7-2
j_gene: TRBJ2-7
CDR3aa: CASSPEGQGTYEQYF

v_gene: TRBV7-3
j_gene: TRBJ2-2
CDR3aa: CASSWSGNTGELFF

v_gene: TRBV2
j_gene: TRBJ2-2
CDR3aa: CASKNAGTGGGTGELFF

v_gene: TRBV11-2
j_gene: TRBJ1-4
CDR3aa: CASSFFRKGDEKLFF

v_gene: TRBV7-9
j_gene: TRBJ2-5
CDR3aa: CASSFQVQAPQETQYF

v_gene: TRBV4-2
j_gene: TRBJ2-4
CDR3aa: CASSVSGTGVDIQYF

v_gene: TRBV5-5
j_gene: TRBJ1-1
CDR3aa: CASSTRGVFEAFF

v_gene: TRBV12-5
j_gene: TRBJ2-7
CDR3aa: CASGLVTGTGVYEQYF

v_gene: TRBV4-3
j_gene: TRBJ2-3
CDR3aa: CASSQEQGGGRSDTQYF

v_gene: TRBV18
j_gene: TRBJ1-2
CDR3aa: CASSPSAGDGYTF

v_gene: TRBV4-2
j_gene: TRBJ1-3
CDR3aa: CASSPRTGNTIYF

v_gene: TRBV6-5
j_gene: TRBJ2-5
CDR3aa: CASRAGTIQETQYF

v_gene: TRBV30
j_gene: TRBJ1-1
CDR3aa: CAWSVLRVAEAFF

v_gene: TRBV11-1
j_gene: TRBJ2-7
CDR3aa: CASSLDSDYEQYF

v_gene: TRBV7-2
j_gene: TRBJ1-1
CDR3aa: CASSSIGQGAVQAFF

v_gene: TRBV18
j_gene: TRBJ1-1
CDR3aa: CASSFETGGENTEAFF

v_gene: TRBV21-1
j_gene: TRBJ1-2
CDR3aa: CASRKGTLRPSNYGYTF

v_gene: TRBV15
j_gene: TRBJ1-2
CDR3aa: CATSRAPRGTQSNYGYTF

v_gene: TRBV6-5
j_gene: TRBJ2-4
CDR3aa: CASSRVAKNIQYF

v_gene: TRBV28
j_gene: TRBJ1-2
CDR3aa: CASSFLRSGYTF

v_gene: TRBV9
j_gene: TRBJ1-1
CDR3aa: CASKTGENTEAFF

v_gene: TRBV5-4
j_gene: TRBJ1-4
CDR3aa: CASSSALAGTREKLFF

v_gene: TRBV12-5
j_gene: TRBJ1-1
CDR3aa: CASGQGLANTEAFF

v_gene: TRBV2
j_gene: TRBJ2-5
CDR3aa: CASSRQGPETQYF

v_gene: TRBV6-1
j_gene: TRBJ1-4
CDR3aa: CASARGVESEKLFF

v_gene: TRBV9
j_gene: TRBJ2-3
CDR3aa: CASSARLGGYTQYF